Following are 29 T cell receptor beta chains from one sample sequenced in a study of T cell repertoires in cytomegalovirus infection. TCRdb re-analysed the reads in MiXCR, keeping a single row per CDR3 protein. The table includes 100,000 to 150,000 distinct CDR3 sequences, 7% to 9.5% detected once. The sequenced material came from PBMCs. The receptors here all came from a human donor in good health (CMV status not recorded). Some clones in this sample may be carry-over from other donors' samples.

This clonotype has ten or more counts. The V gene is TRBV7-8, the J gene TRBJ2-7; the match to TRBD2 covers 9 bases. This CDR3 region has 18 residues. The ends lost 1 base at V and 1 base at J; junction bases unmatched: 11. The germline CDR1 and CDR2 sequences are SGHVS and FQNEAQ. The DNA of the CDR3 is TGTGCCAGCAGCTTAGGTTTTTTAGCGGGGGCGTTTTCCTACGAGCAGTACTTC. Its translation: CASSLGFLAGAFSYEQYF.

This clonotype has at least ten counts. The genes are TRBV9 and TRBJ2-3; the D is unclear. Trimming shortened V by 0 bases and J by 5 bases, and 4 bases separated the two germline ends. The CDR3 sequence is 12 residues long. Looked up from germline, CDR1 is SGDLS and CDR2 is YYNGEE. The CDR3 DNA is TGTGCCAGCAGCGTAGAGGGAGATACGCAGTATTTT. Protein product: CASSVEGDTQYF. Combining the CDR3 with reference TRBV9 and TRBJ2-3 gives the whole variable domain DSGVTQTPKHLITATGQRVTLRCSPRSGDLSVYWYQQSLDQGLQFLIQYYNGEERAKGNILERFSAQQFPDLHSELNLSSLELGDSALYFCASSVEGDTQYFGPGTRLTVL.

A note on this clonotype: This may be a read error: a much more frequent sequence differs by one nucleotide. CDR3 DNA sequence: TGTGCCAGCAGCCTTTCTTACGGCTTCAGCTCCTACAAGCAGTACTTC. The encoded protein is CASSLSYGFSSYKQYF. The chain links TRBV4-2 to TRBJ2-7; D is ambiguous. In germline, CDR1 is LGHNA, CDR2 YNFKEQ. The CDR3 is 16 amino acids.

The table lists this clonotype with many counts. The CDR3 DNA follows: TGTGCCAGTAGTATAGGAGCGTCTGGGGCCAACGTCCTGACTTTC. Its translation: CASSIGASGANVLTF. The chain couples TRBV19 to TRBJ2-6; no reliable D call. The CDR3 totals 15 residues. The V gene lost 1 base and the J gene lost 1 base, with 5 bases spanning the gap. Germline CDR1 LNHDA, CDR2 SQIVND (reference sequence).

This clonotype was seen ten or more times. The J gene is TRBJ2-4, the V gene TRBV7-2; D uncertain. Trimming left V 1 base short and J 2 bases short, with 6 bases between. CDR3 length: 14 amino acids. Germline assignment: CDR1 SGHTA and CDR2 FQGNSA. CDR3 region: CASSLGGSKNIQYF. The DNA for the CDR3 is TGTGCCAGCAGCTTAGGTGGATCCAAAAACATTCAGTACTTC.

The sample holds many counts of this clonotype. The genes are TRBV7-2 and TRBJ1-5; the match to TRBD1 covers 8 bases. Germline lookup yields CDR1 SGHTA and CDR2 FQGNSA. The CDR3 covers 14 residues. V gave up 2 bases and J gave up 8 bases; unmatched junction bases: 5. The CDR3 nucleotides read TGTGCCAGCAGCTTAAGACAGGGGAGAGAGCCCCAGCATTTT. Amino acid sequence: CASSLRQGREPQHF.

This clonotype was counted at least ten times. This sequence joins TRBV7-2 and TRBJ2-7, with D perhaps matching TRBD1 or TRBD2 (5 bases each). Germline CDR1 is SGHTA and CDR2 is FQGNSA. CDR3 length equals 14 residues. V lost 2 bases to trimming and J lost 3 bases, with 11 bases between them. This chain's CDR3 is CASSLSRDDYEQYF. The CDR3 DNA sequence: TGTGCCAGCAGCTTATCCCGGGACGACTACGAGCAGTACTTC. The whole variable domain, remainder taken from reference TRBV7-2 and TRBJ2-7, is GAGVSQSPSNKVTEKGKDVELRCDPISGHTALYWYRQSLGQGLEFLIYFQGNSAPDKSGLPSDRFSAERTGGSVSTLTIQRTQQEDSAVYLCASSLSRDDYEQYFGPGTRLTVT.

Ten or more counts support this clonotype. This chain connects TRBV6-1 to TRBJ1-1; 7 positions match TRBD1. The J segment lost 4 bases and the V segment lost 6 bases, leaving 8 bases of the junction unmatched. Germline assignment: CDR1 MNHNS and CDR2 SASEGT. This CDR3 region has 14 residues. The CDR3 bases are TGTGCCAGCAGCGGGACAGTTCGGGGCACTGAAGCTTTCTTT. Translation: CASSGTVRGTEAFF.

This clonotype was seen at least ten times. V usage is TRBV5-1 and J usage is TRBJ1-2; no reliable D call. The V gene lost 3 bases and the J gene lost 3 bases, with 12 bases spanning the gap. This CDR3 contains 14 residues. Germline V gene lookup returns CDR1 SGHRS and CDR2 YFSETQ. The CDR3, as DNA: TGCGCCAGCAGCTCGGGCGGAAGGGACTATGGCTACACCTTC. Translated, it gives CASSSGGRDYGYTF.

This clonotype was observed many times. The CDR3 nucleotides are TGTGCCAGCAACCGGGGGCCAAACCAGCCCCAGCATTTT. It is translated as CASNRGPNQPQHF. The chain joins TRBV7-2 to TRBJ1-5, with a possible D match to TRBD1 (6 bases). The length of the CDR3 is 13 residues. Trimming shortened V by 7 bases and J by 7 bases, and 14 bases separated the two germline ends. Germline loops: CDR1 SGHTA, CDR2 FQGNSA.

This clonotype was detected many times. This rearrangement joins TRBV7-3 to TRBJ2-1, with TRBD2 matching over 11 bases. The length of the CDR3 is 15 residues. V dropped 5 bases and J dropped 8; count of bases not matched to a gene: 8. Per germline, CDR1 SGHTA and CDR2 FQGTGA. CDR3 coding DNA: TGTGCCAGCAGCACCCGACTAGCGGGGTACCATGAGCAGTTCTTC. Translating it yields CASSTRLAGYHEQFF.

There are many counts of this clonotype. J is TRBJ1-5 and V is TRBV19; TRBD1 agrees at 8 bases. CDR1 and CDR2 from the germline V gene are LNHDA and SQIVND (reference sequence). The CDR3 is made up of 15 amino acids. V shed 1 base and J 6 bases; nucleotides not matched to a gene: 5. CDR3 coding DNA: TGTGCCAGTAGTATAGCTGACAGGGGCGGTCAGCCCCAGCATTTT. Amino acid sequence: CASSIADRGGQPQHF.

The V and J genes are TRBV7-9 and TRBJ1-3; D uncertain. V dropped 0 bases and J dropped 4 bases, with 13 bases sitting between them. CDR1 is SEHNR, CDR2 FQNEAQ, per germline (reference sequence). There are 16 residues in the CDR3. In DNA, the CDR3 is TGTGCCAGCAGCTTAGCCGCACTAGGGTACGGAAACACCATATATTTT. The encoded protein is CASSLAALGYGNTIYF.

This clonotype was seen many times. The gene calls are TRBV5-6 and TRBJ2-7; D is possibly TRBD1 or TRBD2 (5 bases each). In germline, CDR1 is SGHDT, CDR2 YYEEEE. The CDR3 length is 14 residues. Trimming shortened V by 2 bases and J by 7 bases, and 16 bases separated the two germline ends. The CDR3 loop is CASSFDRGLGEQYF. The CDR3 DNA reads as TGTGCCAGCAGCTTCGACCGGGGCCTGGGGGAGCAGTACTTC.

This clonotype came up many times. The CDR3 is CASSPRGASYNEQFF. The CDR3 DNA sequence: TGTGCCAGCAGTCCCCGGGGGGCCTCCTACAATGAGCAGTTCTTC. This chain links TRBV12-3 or TRBV12-4 with TRBJ2-1; a weak D match, TRBD2 (7 bases). This CDR3 region has 15 residues. Trimming shortened V by 5 bases and J by 0 bases, and 11 bases separated the two germline ends.

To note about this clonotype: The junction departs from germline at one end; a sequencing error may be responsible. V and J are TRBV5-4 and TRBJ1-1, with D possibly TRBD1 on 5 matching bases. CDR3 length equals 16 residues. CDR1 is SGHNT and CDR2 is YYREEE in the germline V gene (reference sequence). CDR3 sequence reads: CASSLNRGPMSTEALF. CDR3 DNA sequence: TGTGCCAGCAGCTTGAATCGGGGACCGATGAGCACTGAAGCTTTGTTT.

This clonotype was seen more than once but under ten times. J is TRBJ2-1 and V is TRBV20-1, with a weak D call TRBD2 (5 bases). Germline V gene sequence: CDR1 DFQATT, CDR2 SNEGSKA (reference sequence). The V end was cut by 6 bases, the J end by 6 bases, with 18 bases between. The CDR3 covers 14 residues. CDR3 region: CSASGSVGFNEQFF. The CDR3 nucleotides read TGCAGTGCCTCGGGGAGTGTCGGATTCAATGAGCAGTTCTTC.

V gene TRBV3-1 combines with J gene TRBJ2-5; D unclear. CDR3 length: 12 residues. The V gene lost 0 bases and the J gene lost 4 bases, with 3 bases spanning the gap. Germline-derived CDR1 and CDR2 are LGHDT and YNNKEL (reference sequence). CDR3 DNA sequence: TGTGCCAGCAGCCAAGAAGGAGAGACCCAGTACTTC. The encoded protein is CASSQEGETQYF.

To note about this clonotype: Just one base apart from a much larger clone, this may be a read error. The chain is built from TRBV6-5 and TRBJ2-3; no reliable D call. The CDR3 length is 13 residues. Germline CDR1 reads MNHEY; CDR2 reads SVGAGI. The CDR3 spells CGSRQPGTDTQYF. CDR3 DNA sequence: TGTGGCAGCAGGCAACCCGGCACAGATACGCAGTATTTT.

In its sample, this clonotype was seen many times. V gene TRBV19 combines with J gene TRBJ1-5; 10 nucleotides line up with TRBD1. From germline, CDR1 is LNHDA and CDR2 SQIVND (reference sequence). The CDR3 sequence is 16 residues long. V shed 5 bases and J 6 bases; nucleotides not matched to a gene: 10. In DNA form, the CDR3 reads TGTGCCAGTAGTTCAATGGACAGGGGGGCAACTCAGCCCCAGCATTTT. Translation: CASSSMDRGATQPQHF. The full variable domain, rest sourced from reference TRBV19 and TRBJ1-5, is DGGITQSPKYLFRKEGQNVTLSCEQNLNHDAMYWYRQDPGQGLRLIYYSQIVNDFQKGDIAEGYSVSREKKESFPLTVTSAQKNPTAFYLCASSSMDRGATQPQHFGDGTRLSIL.

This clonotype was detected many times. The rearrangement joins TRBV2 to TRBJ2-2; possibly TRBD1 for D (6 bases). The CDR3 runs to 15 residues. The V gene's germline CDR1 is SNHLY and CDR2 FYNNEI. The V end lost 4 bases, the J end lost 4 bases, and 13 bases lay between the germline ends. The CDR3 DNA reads TGTGCCAGCAGTGCTCGTGGACAGATCACCGGGGAGCTGTTTTTT. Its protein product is CASSARGQITGELFF. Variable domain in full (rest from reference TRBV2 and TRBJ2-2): EPEVTQTPSHQVTQMGQEVILRCVPISNHLYFYWYRQILGQKVEFLVSFYNNEISEKSEIFDDQFSVERPDGSNFTLKIRSTKLEDSAMYFCASSARGQITGELFFGEGSRLTVL.

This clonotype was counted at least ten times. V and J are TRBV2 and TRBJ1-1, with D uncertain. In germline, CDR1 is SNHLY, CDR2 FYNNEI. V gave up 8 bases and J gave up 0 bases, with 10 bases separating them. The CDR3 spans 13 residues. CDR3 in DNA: TGTGCCAGCTCCAGGTCTATGAACACTGAAGCTTTCTTT. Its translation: CASSRSMNTEAFF. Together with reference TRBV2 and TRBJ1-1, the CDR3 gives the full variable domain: EPEVTQTPSHQVTQMGQEVILRCVPISNHLYFYWYRQILGQKVEFLVSFYNNEISEKSEIFDDQFSVERPDGSNFTLKIRSTKLEDSAMYFCASSRSMNTEAFFGQGTRLTVV.

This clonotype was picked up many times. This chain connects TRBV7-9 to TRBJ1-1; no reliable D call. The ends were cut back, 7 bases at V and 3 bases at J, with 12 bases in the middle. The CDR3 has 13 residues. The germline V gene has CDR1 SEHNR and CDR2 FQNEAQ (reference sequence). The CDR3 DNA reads TGTGCCAGCACCCTGCTGGGTGACACTGAAGCTTTCTTT. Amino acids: CASTLLGDTEAFF.

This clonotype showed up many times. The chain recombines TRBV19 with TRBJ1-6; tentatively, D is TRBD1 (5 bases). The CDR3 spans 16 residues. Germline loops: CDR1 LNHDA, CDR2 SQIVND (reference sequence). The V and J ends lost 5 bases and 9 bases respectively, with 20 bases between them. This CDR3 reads CASSALGGLLLSPLHF. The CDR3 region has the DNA TGTGCCAGTAGTGCTTTGGGGGGACTTCTGCTTTCACCCCTCCACTTT.

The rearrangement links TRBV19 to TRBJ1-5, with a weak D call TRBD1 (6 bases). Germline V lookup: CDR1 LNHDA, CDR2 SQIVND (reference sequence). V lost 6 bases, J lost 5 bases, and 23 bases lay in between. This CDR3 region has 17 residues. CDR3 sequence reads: CASSLGTTKLRDQPQHF. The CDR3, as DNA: TGTGCCAGTAGCCTCGGGACAACAAAACTACGGGATCAGCCCCAGCATTTT.

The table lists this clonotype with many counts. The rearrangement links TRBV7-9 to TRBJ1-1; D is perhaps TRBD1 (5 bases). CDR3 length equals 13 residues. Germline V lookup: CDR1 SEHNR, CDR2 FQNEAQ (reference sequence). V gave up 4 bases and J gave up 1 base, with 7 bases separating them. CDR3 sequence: CASSYDRNTEAFF. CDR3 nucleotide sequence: TGTGCCAGCAGCTACGACAGGAACACTGAAGCTTTCTTT.

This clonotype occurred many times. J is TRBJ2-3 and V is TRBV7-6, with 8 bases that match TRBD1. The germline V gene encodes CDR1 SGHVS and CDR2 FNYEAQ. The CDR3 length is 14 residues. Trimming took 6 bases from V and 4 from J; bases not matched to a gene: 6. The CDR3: CASRFNRGADTQYF. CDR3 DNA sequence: TGTGCCAGCAGATTTAACAGGGGGGCAGATACGCAGTATTTT.

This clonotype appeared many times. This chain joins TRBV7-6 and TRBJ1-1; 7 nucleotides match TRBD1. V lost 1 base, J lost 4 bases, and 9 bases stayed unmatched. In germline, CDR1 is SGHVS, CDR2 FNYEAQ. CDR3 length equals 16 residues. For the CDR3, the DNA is TGTGCCAGCAGCTTAGGGTCCAGGGGGGGCGGCACTGAAGCTTTCTTT. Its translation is CASSLGSRGGGTEAFF. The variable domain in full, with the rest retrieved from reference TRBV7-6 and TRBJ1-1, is GAGVSQSPRYKVTKRGQDVALRCDPISGHVSLYWYRQALGQGPEFLTYFNYEAQQDKSGLPNDRFSAERPEGSISTLTIQRTEQRDSAMYRCASSLGSRGGGTEAFFGQGTRLTVV.

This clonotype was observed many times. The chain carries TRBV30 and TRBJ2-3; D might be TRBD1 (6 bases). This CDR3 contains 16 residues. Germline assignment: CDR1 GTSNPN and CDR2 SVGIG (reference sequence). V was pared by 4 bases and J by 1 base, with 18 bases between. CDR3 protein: CAWNDVRDKGTDTQYF. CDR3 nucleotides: TGTGCCTGGAATGATGTCCGGGACAAGGGCACAGATACGCAGTATTTT.